Presented here are 2 T cell receptor beta chains from one specimen sequenced in a study of neurological immune-mediated disorders. Time point noted: longitudinal time-point 2. Via MiXCR, TCRdb re-called the 5' RACE reads, giving one row per CDR3 protein. Of over 75,000 distinct CDR3 sequences in the sample, about 5.6% were seen once. The sequencing input was PBMCs. The source of these receptors is a woman aged 60 to 75 with multiple sclerosis.

This clonotype has a handful of counts. This chain links TRBV5-6 with TRBJ1-6; 7 bases map to TRBD1. CDR3 length: 17 residues. Germline CDR1 reads SGHDT; CDR2 reads YYEEEE. Trimming cost V 6 bases and J 0 bases; bases outside gene matches: 9. The CDR3 loop reads CASTGTALSSYNSPLHF. The CDR3 coding sequence is TGTGCCAGCACAGGGACAGCGTTAAGCTCCTATAATTCACCCCTCCACTTT.

V and J are TRBV12-3 or TRBV12-4 and TRBJ2-7; 13 positions agree with TRBD2. With 5 bases clipped from V and 1 base from J, the junction kept 5 bases outside the gene matches. This CDR3 contains 16 residues. CDR3 residues: CASSLGLAGVSYEQYF. The CDR3 bases are TGTGCCAGCAGTCTCGGACTAGCGGGGGTATCCTACGAGCAGTACTTC.